The rows below give T cell receptor beta chains drawn from one sample of a study of blood T cell repertoires in COVID-19. Only in-frame clones appear in the TCRdb table, and some are missing; sequencing was by immunoSEQ multiplex PCR. Of tens of thousands of clones in the sample, 75% to 90% are singletons; the top ten hold 0.9% to 1.5%. Sequenced sample: PBMCs or T cells enriched from blood (not recorded which). These receptors were collected from a woman between 50 and 59 years old with acute COVID-19. CDR3s include the opening cysteine and the closing phenylalanine or tryptophan. Fields, in order: CDR3 length, J gene, clone size, D gene, V gene, CDR3 DNA, CDR3 protein. D genes are given only for firm matches. Clone size, where shown, is once, few, many, or a class for clones that have expanded.

19 TRBJ2-2 once TRBD2 TRBV4-2 TGTGCCAGCAGCCACCCCCTAGGGACTAGCGGGCGGGTCACCGGGGAGCTGTTTTTT CASSHPLGTSGRVTGELFF
14 TRBJ1-1 . TRBD1 TRBV4-3 TGCGCCAGCAGCCAAGATGCAGGGGGCGGTGAAGCTTTCTTT CASSQDAGGGEAFF
16 TRBJ2-5 . TRBD2 TRBV19 TGTGCCAGTAGTCCAGGACTAGCGGCCGGCCAAGAGACCCAGTACTTC CASSPGLAAGQETQYF
15 TRBJ2-3 . TRBD2 TRBV5-4 TGTGCCAGCAGCTTAGGGACTAGCGTAACAGATACGCAGTATTTT CASSLGTSVTDTQYF
13 TRBJ1-1 once . TRBV25-1 TGTGCCAGCAGACAGGCCGCAAACACTGAAGCTTTCTTT CASRQAANTEAFF
12 TRBJ1-1 . . TRBV2 TGTGCCAGCGGTTGGACAGTCACTGAAGCTTTCTTT CASGWTVTEAFF
16 TRBJ1-1 . . TRBV11-2 TGTGCCAGCAGCCTAAAGTTCGGGGAAATGAACACTGAAGCTTTCTTT CASSLKFGEMNTEAFF
15 TRBJ2-2 . . TRBV7-9 TGTGCCAGCAGCTTGGATCAGGCCTACACCGGGGAGCTGTTTTTT CASSLDQAYTGELFF
15 TRBJ1-2 . . TRBV20-1 TGCAGTGCTAGTCTAGGAGGAGGCGGCAACTATGGCTACACCTTC CSASLGGGGNYGYTF
13 TRBJ2-2 . . TRBV27 TGTGCCAGCAGGCCACAGCACACCGGGGAGCTGTTTTTT CASRPQHTGELFF
13 TRBJ2-7 . . TRBV30 TGTGCCTGGAGTGGGACAGCCTCCTACGAGCAGTACTTC CAWSGTASYEQYF
15 TRBJ2-1 few TRBD2 TRBV19 TGTGCCAGTAGTAAGACTAGCGGGGCCCCGAATGAGCAGTTCTTC CASSKTSGAPNEQFF
15 TRBJ1-5 . TRBD1 TRBV2 TGTGCCAGCAGTCCCGGGACAGGGGGCAATCAGCCCCAGCATTTT CASSPGTGGNQPQHF
14 TRBJ1-1 few . TRBV6-6 TGTGCCAGCAGTCGGAAGGGGGAGAACACTGAAGCTTTCTTT CASSRKGENTEAFF
15 TRBJ2-1 few TRBD1 TRBV27 TGTGCCAGCAGTTCCGGGACAGGGGGCTACAATGAGCAGTTCTTC CASSSGTGGYNEQFF
14 TRBJ1-1 once TRBD1 TRBV5-8 TGTGCCAGCAGCTTTGGACAGGCTGAGACTGAAGCTTTCTTT CASSFGQAETEAFF
17 TRBJ1-1 . TRBD1 TRBV18 TGTGCCAGCTCACCGCTTAGGACAGGGGCCATGAACACTGAAGCTTTCTTT CASSPLRTGAMNTEAFF
14 TRBJ1-1 few . TRBV27 TGTGCCAGCAGTTTCAAGGCGGCCAGCACTGAAGCTTTCTTT CASSFKAASTEAFF
14 TRBJ2-1 . TRBD2 TRBV19 TGTGCCAGTAGTATCGCAGCGGGGTACAATGAGCAGTTCTTC CASSIAAGYNEQFF
14 TRBJ2-1 . . TRBV29-1 TGCAGCGTTGAATCGCTAGGGGGTTACAATGAGCAGTTCTTC CSVESLGGYNEQFF
15 TRBJ2-5 . TRBD2 TRBV4-3 TGCGCCAGCAGCCAACGACTAGCGGCGGGGGAGACCCAGTACTTC CASSQRLAAGETQYF
13 TRBJ1-3 . TRBD1 TRBV2 TGTGCCAGCTTACAGGGGGCTGGAAACACCATATATTTT CASLQGAGNTIYF
16 TRBJ2-7 . TRBD2 TRBV9 TGTGCCAGCAGCGTAGGCGATAGCGGGAACTCCTACGAGCAGTACTTC CASSVGDSGNSYEQYF